This T cell receptor (beta chain) was sequenced during a study of molecular identifiers for immune sequencing clone quantification. TCRdb reprocessed the PCR reads via MiXCR and lists one record per CDR3 protein. The sample contains more than 550,000 distinct CDR3 sequences, 25% of which appear only once. The CDR3 is made up of 15 amino acids. V lost 6 bases, J lost 1 base, and 7 bases stayed unmatched. Per germline, CDR1 PRHDT and CDR2 FYEKMQ (reference sequence). This clonotype was sampled from a human donor in good health. Some libraries in this study had Jurkat cell RNA spiked in. The sequencing input was naive CD8+ T cells from blood, with Jurkat cell RNA spiked in. Subset defined: FACS-sorted CD8+CD4-CCR7+CD45RA+ naive T cells. V gene TRBV13 combines with J gene TRBJ2-5, with TRBD1 matching over 8 bases. The CDR3, as DNA: TGTGCCAGCAGGCTTGACAGGGGCCCCCAAGAGACCCAGTACTTC. Its protein product is CASRLDRGPQETQYF. Supplemented by reference TRBV13 and TRBJ2-5, the full variable domain reads AAGVIQSPRHLIKEKRETATLKCYPIPRHDTVYWYQQGPGQDPQFLISFYEKMQSDKGSIPDRFSAQQFSDYHSELNMSSLELGDSALYFCASRLDRGPQETQYFGPGTRLLVL.